This entry lists 25 T cell receptor beta chains sequenced from one sample in a study of blood T cell repertoires in COVID-19. This table comes from immunoSEQ multiplex PCR, and its TCRdb copy is limited to in-frame clones, with some not included. The sample records 70,000 to 80,000 clones, approximately 80% being singletons. Sequencing was done on a sample of peripheral blood. The receptors derive from a man in his fifties or sixties with acute or convalescent COVID-19.

This chain links TRBV4-3 with TRBJ1-1; 7 bases agree with TRBD1. This CDR3 has 16 residues. CDR1 and CDR2 (germline): LGHNA, YSLEER. Unmatched junction bases numbered 10, after V lost 5 bases and J lost 1 base. CDR3: CASSEGTATTNTEAFF. The CDR3 coding sequence is TGCGCCAGCAGCGAAGGGACAGCAACCACGAACACTGAAGCTTTCTTT.

This chain joins TRBV7-3 and TRBJ1-2; the match to TRBD1 covers 9 bases. CDR1 and CDR2 (germline): SGHTA, FQGTGA. Trimming took 5 bases from V and 5 from J; bases not matched to a gene: 3. There are 13 residues in the CDR3. The CDR3: CASSAGTGYGYTF. CDR3 DNA sequence: TGTGCCAGCAGCGCAGGGACAGGGTATGGCTACACCTTC. The full variable domain, in which reference TRBV7-3 and TRBJ1-2 provide the parts outside the CDR3, is GAGVSQTPSNKVTEKGKYVELRCDPISGHTALYWYRQSLGQGPEFLIYFQGTGAADDSGLPNDRFFAVRPEGSVSTLKIQRTERGDSAVYLCASSAGTGYGYTFGSGTRLTVV.

The V and J genes are TRBV28 and TRBJ1-1; 12 bases fit TRBD1. With 7 bases clipped from V and 12 bases from J, the junction kept 6 bases outside the gene matches. Germline lookup yields CDR1 MDHEN and CDR2 SYDVKM. The CDR3 extends over 12 amino acids. The CDR3 DNA is TGTGCCAGCACCGGGGACAGGGGGCTTCCTTTCTTT. This sequence encodes CASTGDRGLPFF.

This chain joins TRBV6-5 and TRBJ2-3, with a possible D match to TRBD1 (6 bases). CDR3 size: 13 residues. CDR1 MNHEY and CDR2 SVGAGI come from the germline V gene. V lost 6 bases and J 4 bases, leaving 11 bases between the germline ends. The CDR3 DNA reads TGTGCCAGCAGGATGGACAGAGCAGATACGCAGTATTTT. Translating it yields CASRMDRADTQYF.

Here the CDR3 reads CASHHEGGGGPPDTQYF. The CDR3 coding sequence is TGCGCCAGCCACCACGAAGGGGGCGGCGGACCACCAGATACGCAGTATTTT. This chain uses TRBV4-3 with TRBJ2-3; 7 nucleotides agree with TRBD1. Looked up from germline, CDR1 is LGHNA and CDR2 is YSLEER. V trimming: 8 bases; J trimming: 4 bases; junction bases outside the gene matches: 18. CDR3 length: 17 residues.

This clone was observed a few times. J is TRBJ1-1 and V is TRBV29-1; D unresolved. Germline V gives CDR1 SQVTM, CDR2 ANQGSEA. The V and J ends lost 6 bases and 1 base respectively, with 15 bases between them. The CDR3 is 14 amino acids. DNA of the CDR3: TGCAGCGTCGAACTGGCCACGGGGAACACTGAAGCTTTCTTT. Encoded protein: CSVELATGNTEAFF.

This clone came up a few times. The rearrangement joins TRBV4-3 to TRBJ2-7; TRBD2 matches at 10 bases. With V trimmed by 3 bases and J by 1 base, 3 bases remained unmatched. CDR3 length: 15 amino acids. The germline CDR1 and CDR2 sequences are LGHNA and YSLEER. This CDR3 is CASSQWTSGSYEQYF. CDR3 DNA sequence: TGCGCCAGCAGCCAGTGGACTAGCGGATCCTACGAGCAGTACTTC.

The rearrangement links TRBV10-3 to TRBJ1-5; unclear D gene. The V end was cut by 0 bases, the J end by 6 bases, with 18 bases between. Germline values: CDR1 ENHRY, CDR2 SYGVKD. The CDR3 runs to 17 residues. CDR3 DNA: TGTGCCATCAGTGAGTCTTATGGACTAGTGGGTCGTCAGCCCCAGCATTTT. Protein: CAISESYGLVGRQPQHF.

The chain couples TRBV28 to TRBJ1-5; 8 positions agree with TRBD1. Unmatched junction bases numbered 9, after V lost 5 bases and J lost 3 bases. Germline-derived CDR1 and CDR2 are MDHEN and SYDVKM. This CDR3 contains 16 residues. The CDR3 DNA reads as TGTGCCAGCAGTCTAGGACAGGGCGCAACCAATCAGCCCCAGCATTTT. As protein: CASSLGQGATNQPQHF.

This chain links TRBV7-2 with TRBJ2-5, with 8 positions matching TRBD2. Germline V gene sequence: CDR1 SGHTA, CDR2 FQGNSA. After removal of 1 base from V and 5 bases from J, the junction contained 12 bases not matched to a gene. There are 17 residues in the CDR3. The CDR3 loop is CASSLDLSGGPVETQYF. The CDR3, as DNA: TGTGCCAGCAGCTTAGATTTGTCGGGGGGGCCGGTGGAGACCCAGTACTTC. The full variable domain, with the rest looked up from reference TRBV7-2 and TRBJ2-5, is GAGVSQSPSNKVTEKGKDVELRCDPISGHTALYWYRQSLGQGLEFLIYFQGNSAPDKSGLPSDRFSAERTGGSVSTLTIQRTQQEDSAVYLCASSLDLSGGPVETQYFGPGTRLLVL.

This clone has a handful of counts. The chain has TRBV10-3 and TRBJ1-4; D unclear. From germline, CDR1 is ENHRY and CDR2 SYGVKD. V lost 0 bases, J lost 0 bases, and 11 bases lay in between. This CDR3 region has 17 residues. The CDR3 reads CAISESMGGATNEKLFF. CDR3 sequence (DNA): TGTGCCATCAGTGAGTCGATGGGCGGGGCAACTAATGAAAAACTGTTTTTT.

This chain connects TRBV6-2 or TRBV6-3 to TRBJ1-4; the D is unclear. Germline V gene lookup returns CDR1 MNHEY and CDR2 SVGEGT. The CDR3 is made up of 12 amino acids. V was cut by 5 bases and J by 7 bases, with 8 bases left in between. The CDR3 DNA sequence: TGTGCCAGCAGTACGGTTGGTGAAAAACTGTTTTTT. Protein product: CASSTVGEKLFF.

V and J are TRBV5-4 and TRBJ1-1; TRBD1 might be the D (6 bases). The V end lost 4 bases, the J end lost 0 bases, and 10 bases lay between the germline ends. The germline V gene encodes CDR1 SGHNT and CDR2 YYREEE (reference sequence). This CDR3 is 14 amino acids long. This CDR3 is CASSPGTLNTEAFF. CDR3 sequence (DNA): TGTGCCAGCAGCCCCGGGACACTGAACACTGAAGCTTTCTTT.

The gene calls are TRBV11-1 and TRBJ1-1, with D tentatively TRBD1 (5 bases). The CDR3 has 14 amino acids. The V end lost 7 bases, the J end lost 5 bases, and 17 bases lay between the germline ends. Looked up from germline, CDR1 is SGHAT and CDR2 is FQDESV (reference sequence). The CDR3 DNA follows: TGTGCCAGCATCCCGGGGGAGGCGAGGACTGAAGCTTTCTTT. This translates into CASIPGEARTEAFF.

The CDR3 sequence: CASAWDRRSNQPQHF. CDR3 DNA sequence: TGCGCCAGCGCCTGGGACAGGCGGAGCAATCAGCCCCAGCATTTT. The rearrangement uses TRBV4-3 and TRBJ1-5, with 8 bases that match TRBD1. The junction had 7 bases not matched to a gene; V was cut back by 8 bases and J by 1 base. This CDR3 is built from 15 residues. Germline V gene data show CDR1 as LGHNA and CDR2 as YSLEER.

The rearrangement joins TRBV11-2 to TRBJ1-1, with D perhaps TRBD1 (6 bases). The CDR3 is made up of 15 amino acids. The germline V gene encodes CDR1 SGHAT and CDR2 FQNNGV. Between the trimmed V and J ends, which lost 0 bases and 4 bases, there was a span of 12 bases. The CDR3 DNA sequence: TGTGCCAGCAGCTTAGACTCCAGGGGAACCACTGAAGCTTTCTTT. Translation: CASSLDSRGTTEAFF.

The chain joins TRBV29-1 to TRBJ1-1, with 8 bases lining up with TRBD1. The CDR3 is 13 residues long. Germline assignment: CDR1 SQVTM and CDR2 ANQGSEA. V lost 6 bases and J lost 0; bases outside the gene matches: 3. The CDR3 coding sequence is TGCAGCGTCAACAGGGGGTTGAACACTGAAGCTTTCTTT. Its translation: CSVNRGLNTEAFF.

The chain couples TRBV24-1 to TRBJ2-2; D is perhaps TRBD2 (5 bases). This CDR3 is 16 amino acids long. Germline loops: CDR1 KGHDR, CDR2 SFDVKD. The V gene lost 5 bases and the J gene lost 6 bases, with 18 bases spanning the gap. The CDR3 sequence: CATSGRSSGLAGELFF. CDR3 in DNA: TGTGCCACCAGTGGGCGATCCAGCGGCCTCGCCGGGGAGCTGTTTTTT.

This chain connects TRBV6-6 to TRBJ2-1; a possible D gene is TRBD1 (5 bases). With 4 bases removed from V and 9 bases from J, the gap between germline ends came to 13 bases. Germline V gene lookup returns CDR1 MNHNY and CDR2 SVGAGI (reference sequence). CDR3 length: 13 amino acids. The CDR3 sequence: CASSLAREGEQFF. The DNA for the CDR3 is TGTGCCAGCAGTTTAGCCAGGGAAGGTGAGCAGTTCTTC.

The chain recombines TRBV4-2 with TRBJ2-1; 7 bases align to TRBD2. The germline gives CDR1 LGHNA, CDR2 YNFKEQ. This CDR3 spans 15 amino acids. J lost 8 bases, V lost 4 bases, and 11 bases had no gene match. For the CDR3, the DNA is TGTGCCAGCAGCCCGCGGGAGTCGGAAGGCGATGAGCAGTTCTTC. The encoded protein is CASSPRESEGDEQFF.

V usage is TRBV25-1 and J usage is TRBJ1-2; 11 bases are a match to TRBD1. V lost 7 bases, J lost 6 bases, and 4 bases stayed unmatched. The length of the CDR3 is 13 residues. The germline V gene has CDR1 MGHDK and CDR2 SYGVNS. CDR3: CASTDRGLHGYTF. The CDR3 bases are TGTGCCAGCACGGACAGGGGGCTTCATGGCTACACCTTC.

CDR3 loop: CASSVGDDAAYGYTF. In DNA, the CDR3 is TGTGCCAGCAGCGTCGGAGACGACGCCGCCTATGGCTACACCTTC. The chain employs TRBV9 and TRBJ1-2; D gene uncertain. Between the trimmed V and J ends, which lost 2 bases and 4 bases, there was a span of 15 bases. The CDR3 is 15 amino acids. The germline V gene encodes CDR1 SGDLS and CDR2 YYNGEE.

In its sample, this clone was seen once. The gene calls are TRBV12-5 and TRBJ1-3; 7 bases are a match to TRBD1. The better agreement between TRBJ2-2 and the DNA end casts doubt on the J call. Germline CDR1 reads LGHNT; CDR2 reads FRNRAP. This CDR3 has 16 amino acids. In DNA form, the CDR3 reads TGTGCTAGTGCCAACCGACAGGGTAAAAACACCGGGGAGCTGTTTTTT. The encoded protein is CASANRQGKNTGELFF.

This sequence joins TRBV5-4 and TRBJ2-5, with a tentative D call TRBD1 (5 bases). The CDR3 spans 12 residues. Trimming stripped 5 bases from V and 2 bases from J, with 7 bases between. Germline-derived CDR1 and CDR2 are SGHNT and YYREEE (reference sequence). CDR3 sequence: CASRGLQETQYF. The DNA of the CDR3 is TGTGCCAGCAGGGGGCTTCAAGAGACCCAGTACTTC. Full variable domain (missing parts from reference TRBV5-4 and TRBJ2-5): ETGVTQSPTHLIKTRGQQVTLRCSSQSGHNTVSWYQQALGQGPQFIFQYYREEENGRGNFPPRFSGLQFPNYSSELNVNALELDDSALYLCASRGLQETQYFGPGTRLLVL.

The chain uses TRBV4-1 and TRBJ1-4, with 9 bases lining up with TRBD1. Germline V gene sequence: CDR1 MGHRA, CDR2 YSYEKL. The CDR3 length is 14 residues. The J segment lost 7 bases and the V segment lost 6 bases, leaving 6 bases of the junction unmatched. Here the CDR3 reads CASRDRGIGEKLFF. CDR3 sequence (DNA): TGCGCCAGCAGGGACAGGGGAATCGGTGAAAAACTGTTTTTT.